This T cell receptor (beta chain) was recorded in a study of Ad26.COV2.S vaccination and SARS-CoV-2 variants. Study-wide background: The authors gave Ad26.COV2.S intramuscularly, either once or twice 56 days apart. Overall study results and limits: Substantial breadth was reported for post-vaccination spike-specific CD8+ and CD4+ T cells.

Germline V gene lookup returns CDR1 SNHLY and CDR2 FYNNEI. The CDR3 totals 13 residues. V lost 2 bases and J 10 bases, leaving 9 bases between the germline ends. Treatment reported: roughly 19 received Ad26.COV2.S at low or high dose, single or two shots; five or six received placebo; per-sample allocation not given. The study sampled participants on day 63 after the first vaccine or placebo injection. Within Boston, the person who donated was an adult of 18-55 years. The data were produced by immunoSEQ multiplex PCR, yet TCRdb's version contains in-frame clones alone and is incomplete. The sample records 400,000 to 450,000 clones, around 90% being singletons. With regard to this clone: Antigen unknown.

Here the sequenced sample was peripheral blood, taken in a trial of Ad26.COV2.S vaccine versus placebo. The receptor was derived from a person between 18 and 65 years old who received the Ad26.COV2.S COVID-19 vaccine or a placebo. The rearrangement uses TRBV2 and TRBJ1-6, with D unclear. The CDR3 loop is CASSEMPGSPLHF. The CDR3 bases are TGTGCCAGCAGTGAAATGCCAGGATCACCCCTCCACTTT.